The entry below describes one T cell receptor (beta chain). As yet, its antigen is unknown. The germline V gene has CDR1 SNHLY and CDR2 FYNNEI. CDR3 length equals 13 residues. Trimming took 5 bases from V and 6 from J; bases not matched to a gene: 3. The record originates from a study of OX40 agonist ivuxolimab in advanced cancers. Study-level background: Treatment of patients was with ivuxolimab, an agonistic anti-OX40 (CD134) antibody. Study results and limitations: The 0.1-3.0 mg/kg partial responders had among the lowest clonal expansion. Some nonresponders also had low normalized T-cell clonal expansion.

Profiling relied on immunoSEQ multiplex PCR, and the TCRdb table lists in-frame clones only, not all of them. In the table there are under 45,000 clones, over 60% of which are singletons. The receptor was derived from an adult with an advanced solid tumor such as melanoma, head and neck, liver or kidney cancer. This sample comprised CD4+ or CD8+ T cells sorted from blood, obtained in a trial of the OX40 agonist ivuxolimab. The chain is built from TRBV2 and TRBJ1-5, with TRBD1 identical over 8 bases. The CDR3 region has the DNA TGTGCCAGCAGTCGGCAGGGGGCTCAGCCCCAGCATTTT. Protein sequence: CASSRQGAQPQHF.